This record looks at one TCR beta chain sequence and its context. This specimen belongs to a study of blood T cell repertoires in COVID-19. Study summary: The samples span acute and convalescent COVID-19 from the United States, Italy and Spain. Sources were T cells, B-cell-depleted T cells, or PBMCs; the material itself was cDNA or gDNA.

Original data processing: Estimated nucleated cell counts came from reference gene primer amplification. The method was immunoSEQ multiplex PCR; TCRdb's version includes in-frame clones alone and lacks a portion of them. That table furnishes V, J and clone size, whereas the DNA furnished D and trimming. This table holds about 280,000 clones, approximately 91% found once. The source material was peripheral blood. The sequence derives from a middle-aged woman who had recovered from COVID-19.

For the CDR3, the DNA is TGTGCCAGCAATGTCGGACAGGCCCAAGAGACCCAGTACTTC. It translates to CASNVGQAQETQYF. The chain has TRBV2 and TRBJ2-5; 7 bases are a match to TRBD1. The trim removed 7 bases at V and 1 base at J, leaving 6 bases unmatched. The CDR3 is made up of 14 amino acids. Germline values: CDR1 SNHLY, CDR2 FYNNEI.